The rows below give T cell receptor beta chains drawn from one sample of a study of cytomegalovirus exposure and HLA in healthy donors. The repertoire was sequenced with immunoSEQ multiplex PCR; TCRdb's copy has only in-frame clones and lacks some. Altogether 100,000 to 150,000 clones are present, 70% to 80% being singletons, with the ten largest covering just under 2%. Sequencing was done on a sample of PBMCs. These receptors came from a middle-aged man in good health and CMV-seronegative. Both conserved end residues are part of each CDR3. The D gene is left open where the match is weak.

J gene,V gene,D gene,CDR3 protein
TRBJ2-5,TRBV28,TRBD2,CASSGGARETQYF
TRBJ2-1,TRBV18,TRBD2,CASSLTGGRYNEQFF
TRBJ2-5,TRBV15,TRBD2,CATSRFGTSGGETQYF
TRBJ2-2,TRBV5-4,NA,CASSSREINTGELFF
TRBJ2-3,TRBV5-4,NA,CASSRDSPTTDTQYF
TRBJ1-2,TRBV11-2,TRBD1,CASSPTGTGGFYGYTF
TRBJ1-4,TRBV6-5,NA,CASSWGGAGEKLFF
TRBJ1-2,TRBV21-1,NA,CASSKTPAGNYGYTF
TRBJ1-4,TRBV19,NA,CASSMDRSTNEKLFF
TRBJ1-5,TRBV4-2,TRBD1,CASSPRTGDQPQHF
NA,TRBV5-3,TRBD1,CADSGTGVSYEQYF
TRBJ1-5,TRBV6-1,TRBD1,CASSTGDRQPQHF
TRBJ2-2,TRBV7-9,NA,CASSLEQYTGELFF
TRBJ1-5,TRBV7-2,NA,CASSLDQGQPQHF
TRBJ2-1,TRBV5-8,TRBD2,CASSSTSGGPSYNEQFF
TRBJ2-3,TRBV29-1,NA,CSGRQAGTDTQYF
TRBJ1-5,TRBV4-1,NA,CASSQLGGQPQHF
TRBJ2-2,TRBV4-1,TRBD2,CASSQRTSPNTGELFF
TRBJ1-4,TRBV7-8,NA,CASSPQTAVKLFF
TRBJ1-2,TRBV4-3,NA,CASSQVRGNYGYTF
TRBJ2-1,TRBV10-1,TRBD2,CASSEGSGGAREQFF
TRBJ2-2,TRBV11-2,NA,CASSLGPFNTGELFF
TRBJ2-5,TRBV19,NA,CASSIARGETQYF
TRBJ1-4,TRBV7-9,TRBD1,CASSSDRGGEKLFF
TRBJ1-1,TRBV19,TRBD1,CASSRDSMNTEAFF
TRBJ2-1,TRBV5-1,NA,CASSSGSSYNEQFF
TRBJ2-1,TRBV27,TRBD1,CASSLLRTGDNEQFF
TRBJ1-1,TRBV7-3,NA,CASSLDTDTEAFF
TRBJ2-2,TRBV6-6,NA,CASSYAALGGELFF
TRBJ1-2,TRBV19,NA,CASSIARTANYGYTF
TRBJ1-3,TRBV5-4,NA,CASSFQGLSGNTIYF
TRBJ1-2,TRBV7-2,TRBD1,CASTPTGGYGYTF
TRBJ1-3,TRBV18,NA,CASSPPLRSGNTIYF
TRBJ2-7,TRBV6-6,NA,CASSYQKDYEQYF
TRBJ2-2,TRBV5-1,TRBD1,CASSSDRGRNTGELFF
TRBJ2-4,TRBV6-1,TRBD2,CASSEALGGGANIQYF
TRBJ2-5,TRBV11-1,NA,CASSSRGGRGPQYF
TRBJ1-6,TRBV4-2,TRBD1,CASSQTGTGGLPLHF
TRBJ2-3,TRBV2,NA,CASSEVGGDTQYF
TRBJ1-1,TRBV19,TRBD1,CASQDRLNTEAFF
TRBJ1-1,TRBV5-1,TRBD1,CASSPRTGGASTEAFF
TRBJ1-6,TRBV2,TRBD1,CASITTGVHSPLHF
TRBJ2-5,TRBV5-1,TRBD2,CASSFRLAGTETQYF
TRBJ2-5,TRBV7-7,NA,CASSYRLIETQYF
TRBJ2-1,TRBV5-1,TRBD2,CASSRTSGDSYNEQFF
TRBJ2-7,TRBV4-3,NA,CASSQEPGVSTYEQYF
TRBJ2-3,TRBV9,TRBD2,CASSVSGGATDTQYF
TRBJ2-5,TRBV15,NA,CATSRDYKGEQYF
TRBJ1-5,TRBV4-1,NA,CASSQERGGNQPQHF
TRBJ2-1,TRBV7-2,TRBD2,CASSLATSGAYEQFF
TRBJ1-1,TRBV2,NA,CASRDGTYTEAFF
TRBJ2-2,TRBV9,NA,CASSVAPGSGGELFF
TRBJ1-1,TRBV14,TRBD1,CASSKGFRDRAFF
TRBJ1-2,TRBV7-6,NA,CASSPAGTSNYGYTF
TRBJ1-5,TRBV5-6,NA,CASSRGRYNQPQHF
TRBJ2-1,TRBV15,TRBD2,CATETTSGPNEQFF
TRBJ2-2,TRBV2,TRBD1,CASSGGQSTGELFF
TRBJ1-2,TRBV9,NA,CASSVGLIPERRDGYTF